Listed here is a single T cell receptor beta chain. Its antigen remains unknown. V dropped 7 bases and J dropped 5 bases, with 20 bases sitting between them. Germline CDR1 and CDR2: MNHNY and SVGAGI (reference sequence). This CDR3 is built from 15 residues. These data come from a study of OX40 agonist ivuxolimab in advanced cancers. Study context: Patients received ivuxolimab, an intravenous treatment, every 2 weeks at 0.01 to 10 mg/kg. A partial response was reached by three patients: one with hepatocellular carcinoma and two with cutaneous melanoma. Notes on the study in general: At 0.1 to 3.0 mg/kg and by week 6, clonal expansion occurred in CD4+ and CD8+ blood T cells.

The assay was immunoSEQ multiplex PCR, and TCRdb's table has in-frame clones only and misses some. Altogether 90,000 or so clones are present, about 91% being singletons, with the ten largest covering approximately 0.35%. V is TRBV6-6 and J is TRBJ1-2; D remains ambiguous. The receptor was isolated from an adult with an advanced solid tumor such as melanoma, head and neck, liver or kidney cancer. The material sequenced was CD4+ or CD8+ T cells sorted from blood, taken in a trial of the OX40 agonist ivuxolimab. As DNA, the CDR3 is TGTGCCAGCATCGAGAACCCCACGGTGAATTATGGCTACACCTTC. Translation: CASIENPTVNYGYTF.